This T cell receptor (beta chain) was sequenced during a study of blood T cell repertoires in COVID-19 (TCRdb year 2020). Regarding the research as a whole: Samples covering the acute and convalescent phases of COVID-19 were provided by collaborators in the United States, Italy and Spain. Samples were obtained from the ongoing ImmuneRACE study (first 160 participants) and from 1,200 or so subjects provided by 6 global collaborators. The dataset comprised deeply sampled blood TCRbeta repertoires from subjects exposed to, actively infected with, or recovered from COVID-19. Where available, HLA class I and class II types were taken from metadata supplied by the sample provider and were not determined by assay-based typing. The material from the prospective study consisted of cDNA or gDNA derived from T cells, B-cell-depleted T cells, or PBMCs. A de-identified subject ID, COVID-19 status, age in years and sex were almost always included in the sample metadata. The repertoires were released in a freely available public database intended as a resource for research on the immune response to SARS-CoV-2. What the research found in general, with its limitations: The amount of clinical and demographic metadata varied by source and participant and was provided uncurated.

TCRbeta CDR3 regions were amplified from genomic DNA using the immunoSEQ Assay, a bias-controlled multiplex PCR. The paper's data handling went like this. Within the assay, amplification of reference gene primers was used to estimate how many nucleated cells each sample contained. To quantify the absolute abundance of each unique TCRbeta CDR3 rearrangement, sequence reads were collapsed and filtered. For each sample, productive Simpson clonality was calculated as the square root of Simpson's diversity index across productive rearrangements. TCRdb's version of the immuneACCESS table is confined to in-frame rearrangements and falls short of the full clone set. An unresolved V gene accounts for under half of the shortfall where checked; the remainder is of unknown origin. That table is the source of V, J and clone size, and D and trimming were worked out from the DNA. The sample table shows about 68,000 clones, and 80% to 90% are seen once. The top ten clones comprise roughly 2.4% of the sample.

Collaborating institutions collected whole blood in K2EDTA tubes following their own protocols. For TCRbeta analysis, collaborator samples were shipped as frozen whole blood, as isolated PBMCs, or as DNA extracted from either sample type. The CDR3 contains 13 residues, cysteine and phenylalanine counted. Just CDR3 DNA is preserved here, 39 bases in frame from base 1. The germline V gene yields SGHRS for CDR1 and YFSETQ for CDR2. Trimming removed 4 bases from V and 6 bases from J, leaving 14 bases between the germline ends. Regarding this clone: The target of this receptor is not known. Per-base qualities were not stored, and no clone one base away is much larger.

Recombination linked TRBV5-1 to TRBJ2-7, with a weak D call of TRBD1 (5 bases match). This receptor was taken from a human donor in a cohort sampled during active COVID-19. Sequenced material: peripheral blood. The sequenced DNA: TGCGCCAGCAGCACAAGGGGTTTTGGCGAGCAGTACTTC. This encodes CASSTRGFGEQYF.